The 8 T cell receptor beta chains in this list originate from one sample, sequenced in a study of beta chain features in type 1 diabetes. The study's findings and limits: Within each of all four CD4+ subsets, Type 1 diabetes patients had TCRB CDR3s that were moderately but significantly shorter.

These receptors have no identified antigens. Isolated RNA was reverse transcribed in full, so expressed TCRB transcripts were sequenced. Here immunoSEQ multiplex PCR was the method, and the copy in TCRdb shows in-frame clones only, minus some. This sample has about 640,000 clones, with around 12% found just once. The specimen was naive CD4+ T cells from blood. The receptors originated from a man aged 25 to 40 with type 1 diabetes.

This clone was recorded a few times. The CDR3 sequence: CATSRDPLWSYEQYF. The CDR3 DNA sequence: TGTGCCACCAGCAGAGACCCTTTGTGGTCCTACGAGCAGTACTTC. The genes are TRBV15 and TRBJ2-7; D not resolved. Germline-derived CDR1 and CDR2 are LNHNV and YYDKDF (reference sequence). This CDR3 region has 15 residues. The V and J ends lost 0 bases and 1 base respectively, with 10 bases between them.

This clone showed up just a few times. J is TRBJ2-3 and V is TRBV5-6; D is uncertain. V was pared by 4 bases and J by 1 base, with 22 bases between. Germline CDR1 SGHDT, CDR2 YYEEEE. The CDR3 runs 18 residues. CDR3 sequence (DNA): TGTGCCAGCAGCCCCTGGTTAGGGTTGGGAACAGGCACAGATACGCAGTATTTT. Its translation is CASSPWLGLGTGTDTQYF.

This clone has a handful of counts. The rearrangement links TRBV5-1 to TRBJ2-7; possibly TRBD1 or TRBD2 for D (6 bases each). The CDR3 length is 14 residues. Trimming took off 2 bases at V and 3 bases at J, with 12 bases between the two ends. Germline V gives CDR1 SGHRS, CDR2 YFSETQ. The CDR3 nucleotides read TGCGCCAGCAGCTTCCGGGGGCAGAACTACGAGCAGTACTTC. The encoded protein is CASSFRGQNYEQYF. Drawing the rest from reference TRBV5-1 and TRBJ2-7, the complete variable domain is KAGVTQTPRYLIKTRGQQVTLSCSPISGHRSVSWYQQTPGQGLQFLFEYFSETQRNKGNFPGRFSGRQFSNSRSEMNVSTLELGDSALYLCASSFRGQNYEQYFGPGTRLTVT.

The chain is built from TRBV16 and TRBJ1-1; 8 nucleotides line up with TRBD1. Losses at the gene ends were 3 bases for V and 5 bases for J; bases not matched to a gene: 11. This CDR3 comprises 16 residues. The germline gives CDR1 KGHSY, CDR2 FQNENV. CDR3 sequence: CASSQQGARSGTEAFF. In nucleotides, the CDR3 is TGTGCCAGCAGCCAGCAGGGGGCTAGATCGGGAACTGAAGCTTTCTTT. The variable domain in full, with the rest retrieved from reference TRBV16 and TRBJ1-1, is GEEVAQTPKHLVRGEGQKAKLYCAPIKGHSYVFWYQQVLKNEFKFLISFQNENVFDETGMPKERFSAKCLPNSPCSLEIQATKLEDSAVYFCASSQQGARSGTEAFFGQGTRLTVV.

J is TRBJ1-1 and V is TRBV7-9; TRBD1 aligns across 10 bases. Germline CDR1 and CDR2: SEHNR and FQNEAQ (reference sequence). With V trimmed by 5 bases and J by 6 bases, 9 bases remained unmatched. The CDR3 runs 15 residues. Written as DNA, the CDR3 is TGTGCCAGCAGCCACCGGGACAGGGGTCTCTCTGAAGCTTTCTTT. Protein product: CASSHRDRGLSEAFF.

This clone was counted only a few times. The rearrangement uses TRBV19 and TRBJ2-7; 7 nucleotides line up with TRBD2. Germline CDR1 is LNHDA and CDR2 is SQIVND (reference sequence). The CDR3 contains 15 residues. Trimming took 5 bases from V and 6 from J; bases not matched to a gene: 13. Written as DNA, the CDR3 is TGTGCCAGTAGTCCCCTCTGGGGAGGGGCCATCGAGCAGTACTTC. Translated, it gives CASSPLWGGAIEQYF.

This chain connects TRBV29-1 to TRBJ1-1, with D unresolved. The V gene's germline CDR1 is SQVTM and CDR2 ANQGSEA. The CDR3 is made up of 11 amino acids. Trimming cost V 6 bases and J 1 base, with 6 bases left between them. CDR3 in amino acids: CSVLQNTEAFF. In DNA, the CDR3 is TGCAGCGTCCTCCAGAACACTGAAGCTTTCTTT. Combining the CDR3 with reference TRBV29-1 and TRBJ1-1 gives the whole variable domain SAVISQKPSRDICQRGTSLTIQCQVDSQVTMMFWYRQQPGQSLTLIATANQGSEATYESGFVIDKFPISRPNLTFSTLTVSNMSPEDSSIYLCSVLQNTEAFFGQGTRLTVV.

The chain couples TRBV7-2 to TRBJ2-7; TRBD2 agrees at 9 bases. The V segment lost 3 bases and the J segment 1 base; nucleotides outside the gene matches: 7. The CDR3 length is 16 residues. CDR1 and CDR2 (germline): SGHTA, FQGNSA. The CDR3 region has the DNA TGTGCCAGCAGCTTTTTTCTACTAGCGGGTTCCTACGAGCAGTACTTC. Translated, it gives CASSFFLLAGSYEQYF.